The next 9 T cell receptor beta chains were all read from a single sample in a study of Graves' ophthalmopathy and Graves' hyperthyroidism (dated by TCRdb to the late 2010s). The sequencer was an Illumina HiSeq 2000. For repertoire sequencing, the TCR beta CDR3 regions were amplified from RNA transcripts. The first round was an RT-PCR using HTBI primers with the Qiagen OneStep RT-PCR kit, and this first round was followed by a second-round multiplex PCR, then size selection and purification. TCRdb passed the public sequencing reads through fastp at Q25 and MiXCR, retaining productive beta sequences. When rows share a CDR3 protein, they turn into one entry using the most common DNA and genes. The sample records over a million distinct CDR3 sequences, 35% to 40% of which are singletons. The top ten clones comprise 11% of the sample. Sequences were obtained from peripheral blood or thyroid tissue (not recorded which). The receptor source for this set is an adult man with Graves' hyperthyroidism.

The CDR3 region is CASSQGPPSYEQYF. The DNA for the CDR3 is TGTGCCAGCAGTCAGGGGCCTCCCTCCTACGAGCAGTACTTC. The chain links TRBV12-3 or TRBV12-4 to TRBJ2-7; possibly TRBD1 for D (6 bases). This CDR3 contains 14 residues. V was pared by 5 bases and J by 0 bases, with 11 bases between.

This clonotype was counted once. The V gene is TRBV6-2 or TRBV6-3, the J gene TRBJ1-1; 7 nucleotides agree with TRBD1. After removal of 0 bases from V and 6 bases from J, the junction contained 7 bases not matched to a gene. Germline CDR1 MNHEY, CDR2 SVGEGT. CDR3 length: 15 amino acids. This CDR3 is CASSYSQQGLAEAFF. In DNA form, the CDR3 reads TGTGCCAGCAGTTACTCGCAACAGGGGCTTGCTGAAGCTTTCTTT.

The sample holds many counts of this clonotype. The gene calls are TRBV5-8 and TRBJ2-7; unclear D gene. V was cut by 3 bases and J by 3 bases, with 13 bases left in between. The germline gives CDR1 SGHTS, CDR2 YDEGEE. This CDR3 is 14 amino acids long. CDR3 in amino acids: CASSSQDGRYEQYF. The CDR3 nucleotides read TGTGCCAGCAGCTCTCAGGACGGACGCTACGAGCAGTACTTC.

This chain connects TRBV24-1 to TRBJ1-2; the match to TRBD1 covers 7 bases. Germline V CDR1 and CDR2: KGHDR, SFDVKD. This CDR3 has 17 amino acids. V lost 5 bases and J lost 8; bases outside the gene matches: 19. The CDR3 here is CATSAARGRGVLSGYTF. The CDR3, as DNA: TGTGCCACCAGTGCGGCCCGTGGCAGGGGGGTTTTAAGCGGCTACACCTTC.

This clonotype has a count of ten or more. One junction end does not reproduce the germline sequence, and a read error may be involved. The rearrangement joins TRBV4-2 to TRBJ2-7; D uncertain. This CDR3 spans 13 amino acids. CDR1 and CDR2 (germline): LGHNA, YNFKEQ. CDR3 sequence reads: CASSQVGSYEQYF. CDR3 nucleotide sequence: TGTGCCAGCAGTCAAGTAGGGTCCTACGAGCAGTACTTC.

J is TRBJ1-2 and V is TRBV4-1; D call uncertain. The V end was cut by 4 bases, the J end by 5 bases, with 14 bases between. CDR1 is MGHRA, CDR2 YSYEKL, per germline. The CDR3 loop spans 14 amino acids. The CDR3 DNA reads as TGCGCCAGCAGCCCGGGGAGAAGACTTTATGGCTACACCTTC. It is translated as CASSPGRRLYGYTF.

The V and J genes are TRBV28 and TRBJ1-5, with D possibly being TRBD1 (6 bases). In germline, CDR1 is MDHEN, CDR2 SYDVKM. This CDR3 is built from 13 residues. V was trimmed by 3 bases and J by 6 bases, leaving 9 bases between them. CDR3: CASSFPTGQPQHF. DNA of the CDR3: TGTGCCAGCAGTTTCCCGACAGGTCAGCCCCAGCATTTT.

As DNA, the CDR3 is TGTGCCAGCAGCCCAGGGGGACATGGCTACACCTTC. It is translated as CASSPGGHGYTF. The chain couples TRBV7-9 to TRBJ1-2; 7 positions agree with TRBD1. Per the germline V gene, CDR1 is SEHNR and CDR2 is FQNEAQ (reference sequence). The CDR3 sequence is 12 residues long. The V gene end was trimmed by 5 bases and the J gene end by 6 bases; junction bases not matched to a gene: 3. The complete variable domain, with remaining parts taken from reference TRBV7-9 and TRBJ1-2, reads DTGVSQNPRHKITKRGQNVTFRCDPISEHNRLYWYRQTLGQGPEFLTYFQNEAQLEKSRLLSDRFSAERPKGSFSTLEIQRTEQGDSAMYLCASSPGGHGYTFGSGTRLTVV.

Turning to this clonotype: A much larger clone differs from this one at a single base, so this may be a read error. The V and J genes are TRBV7-8 and TRBJ2-5, with D unclear. Trimming left V 2 bases short and J 5 bases short, with 15 bases between. Per germline, CDR1 SGHVS and CDR2 FQNEAQ. CDR3 size: 15 residues. The CDR3 DNA follows: TGTGCCAGCAGCTTAAGGCCCCCCCCAAGGGAGACCCAGTACTTC. Translating it yields CASSLRPPPRETQYF.